This TCR beta chain originates from a study of human T cells and chemical hapten exposure. Overall study results and limits: Patch test scores rose with PT1 expanded TCR counts, a positive correlation. TCRs above 1 in 1000 frequency stayed constant with DPC sensitization.

TCRdb re-called the RACE reads through MiXCR, storing one row per CDR3 protein. The sample has 65,000 to 90,000 distinct CDR3 sequences; less than 8% are singletons. Time point given: patch test 2, 6 weeks after DPC sensitization. Regarding treatment: therapeutic diphenylcyclopropenone sensitization with weekly scalp DPC. As concerns this clonotype: Its antigen is as yet unknown.

With V trimmed by 6 bases and J by 3 bases, 5 bases remained unmatched. The CDR3 loop spans 13 amino acids. Germline CDR1 reads SGHVS; CDR2 reads FQNEAQ. Sequences were derived from whole blood, sampled in connection with sensitization to the hapten diphenylcyclopropenone (DPC). The chain has TRBV7-8 and TRBJ2-7; 7 positions match TRBD1. This clonotype was obtained from a woman between 25 and 40 years old with alopecia areata. Some clones in this sample may be carry-over from other donors' samples. CDR3 sequence: CASSRQGSYEQYF. In nucleotides, the CDR3 is TGTGCCAGCAGTAGACAGGGAAGCTACGAGCAGTACTTC.